Included here is one T cell receptor (beta chain) sequence, with context. Its antigen is not identified. The data originate from a study of cytomegalovirus exposure and HLA in healthy donors. Study information: There were fewer than 130 million unique TCR beta sequences, drawn from 200 million or so T cells, in an earlier analysis. Study-wide points: Researchers counted roughly 150 TCR beta chains as cytomegalovirus-associated.

The PCR ran on 60 Vbeta and 13 Jbeta primers. Measured with immunoSEQ multiplex PCR; TCRdb has only the in-frame clones, and not every one. The repertoire has some 180,000 clones, around 80% of them found once; the top ten carry 2% to 3%. The CDR3 contains 12 residues. In germline, CDR1 is SGHTA, CDR2 FQGNSA. This sequence was found in a woman aged 25 to 39 in good health and CMV-seropositive. The V gene is TRBV7-2, the J gene TRBJ2-5; 7 bases are a match to TRBD2. The assigned J gene may be wrong: the sequence end matches TRBJ2-7 better. The specimen was PBMCs. The CDR3 region is CASRSGGYEQYF. The CDR3 DNA is TGTGCCAGCAGGTCGGGGGGCTACGAGCAGTACTTC.